This T cell receptor beta chain was recovered during a study of radiotherapy plus CTLA-4 blockade in lung cancer. Focal radiation plus CTLA-4 blockade with ipilimumab was administered to patients who had chemo-refractory metastatic non-small-cell lung cancer. The study's findings and limits: Researchers report tumor-derived TCR clones expanding in blood after radiotherapy plus ipilimumab.

This clone was seen a few times. Its antigen is not identified. CDR3 length: 16 amino acids. V lost 4 bases and J lost 1; bases outside the gene matches: 6. Germline values: CDR1 SGHRS, CDR2 YFSETQ. The table came from immunoSEQ multiplex PCR; TCRdb's copy has only in-frame clones and leaves some out. The repertoire holds about 97,000 clones, with approximately 72% as singletons. The clonotype comes from a human donor with non-small cell lung cancer who had a partial response to radiotherapy plus ipilimumab. Some clones in this sample may be carry-over from other donors' samples. The chain uses TRBV5-1 and TRBJ2-1, with 9 positions matching TRBD1. The sequences come from peripheral blood, collected from a patient treated with radiotherapy plus ipilimumab. CDR3 bases: TGCGCCAGCAGCCATACAGGGGGCGAGTCCTACAATGAGCAGTTCTTC. This encodes CASSHTGGESYNEQFF.